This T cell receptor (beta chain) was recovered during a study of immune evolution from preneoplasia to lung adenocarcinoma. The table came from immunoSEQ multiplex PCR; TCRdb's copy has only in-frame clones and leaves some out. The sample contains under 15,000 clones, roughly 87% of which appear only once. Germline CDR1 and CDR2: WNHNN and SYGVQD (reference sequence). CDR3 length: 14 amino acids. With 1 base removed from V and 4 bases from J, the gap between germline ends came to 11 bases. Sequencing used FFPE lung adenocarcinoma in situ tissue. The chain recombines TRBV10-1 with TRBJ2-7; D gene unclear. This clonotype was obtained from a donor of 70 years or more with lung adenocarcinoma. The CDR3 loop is CASSELREPYEQYF. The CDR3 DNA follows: TGCGCCAGCAGTGAGTTACGCGAGCCATACGAGCAGTACTTC.